This TCR beta chain was found in a study of tumor-infiltrating lymphocytes in primary liver carcinoma. Scientists recovered RNA and DNA together from about 20-30 mg of unsorted bulk tissue. Patients were treatment-naive with chronic HBV infection. TCR beta cDNA was prepared out of approximately 470 ng total RNA by means of a constant-region primer. Library construction for TCR beta comprised three nested multiplex PCR rounds performed with slightly modified ARM-PCR. TCRdb itself ran the multiplex PCR reads through MiXCR, one entry per CDR3 protein. The table records approximately 120,000 distinct CDR3 sequences, around 64% of them present only once. This receptor was taken from a woman aged 60-70 years with primary liver carcinoma and hepatitis B virus infection. The specimen was liver tumor tissue from sampling region 3. Subset described: tumor region T3, left-lateral pole.

The CDR3 region is CARKLPGPKPQPQHF. CDR3 nucleotide sequence: TGTGCCCGGAAGCTGCCGGGGCCAAAACCCCAGCCCCAGCATTTT. The rearrangement uses TRBV30 and TRBJ1-5, with D possibly TRBD1 on 5 matching bases. Looked up from germline, CDR1 is GTSNPN and CDR2 is SVGIG (reference sequence). The CDR3 totals 15 residues. V gave up 8 bases and J gave up 7 bases, with 24 bases separating them.